This TCR beta chain was recovered during a study of PD-L1 blockade in urothelial cancer. Overall study results and limits: Clonality of blood TCR below the median before treatment predicted better survival. Durable benefit accompanied greater 3-week expansion of tumor-associated blood clones.

Turning to this clone: The antigen is not known.

The CDR3 extends over 15 amino acids. V was pared by 1 base and J by 3 bases, with 9 bases between. Germline CDR1 is KGHSH and CDR2 is LQKENI. Only in-frame clones appear in the TCRdb table, and some are missing; sequencing was by immunoSEQ multiplex PCR. This sample carries approximately 94,000 clones, around 87% of them seen once, and the ten largest clones take approximately 2%. The sample's time point: pretreatment peripheral blood. Samples were collected from each patient before treatment and during treatment. Each patient gave between 1 and 8 of them in total. The sample here was PBMCs, taken around atezolizumab (anti-PD-L1) treatment. The source of this sequence is a man aged 60 to 75 with urothelial cancer. The chain is built from TRBV18 and TRBJ1-4; D is undetermined. Written as DNA, the CDR3 is TGTGCCAGCTCACCACAGAGGGAGGCTAATGAAAAACTGTTTTTT. It translates to CASSPQREANEKLFF.